What follows are 22 T cell receptor beta chains derived from one specimen sequenced in a study of blood T cell repertoires in COVID-19. Using immunoSEQ multiplex PCR, the repertoire was profiled, and TCRdb retains in-frame clones only, with some absent. Found here are about 280,000 clones, 88% of them singletons; the top ten hold about 9.8%. Specimen: peripheral blood. The receptors derive from a man younger than 35 with active or convalescent COVID-19.

This chain joins TRBV5-1 and TRBJ2-6; 8 bases map to TRBD1. Per germline, CDR1 SGHRS and CDR2 YFSETQ. This CDR3 has 16 residues. The trim removed 5 bases at V and 2 bases at J, leaving 6 bases unmatched. In DNA, the CDR3 is TGCGCCAGCAGACCGGGACAGGACCCTGGGGCCAACGTCCTGACTTTC. It translates to CASRPGQDPGANVLTF.

The chain employs TRBV7-9 and TRBJ2-7, with D possibly being TRBD2 (6 bases). Germline V gives CDR1 SEHNR, CDR2 FQNEAQ (reference sequence). V was pared by 1 base and J by 6 bases, with 10 bases between. This CDR3 contains 13 residues. The CDR3 loop reads CASSLGTTVEQYF. DNA of the CDR3: TGTGCCAGCAGCTTAGGGACTACGGTCGAGCAGTACTTC.

The chain combines TRBV18 with TRBJ2-3; TRBD1 matches 8 bases. CDR3 size: 14 residues. Per the germline V gene, CDR1 is KGHSH and CDR2 is LQKENI. Trimming cost V 8 bases and J 3 bases; bases outside gene matches: 7. The CDR3 here is CASAGTGRTDTQYF. The CDR3 DNA is TGTGCCAGCGCTGGGACAGGCAGAACAGATACGCAGTATTTT.

This clone was seen more than once but under ten times. The chain carries TRBV11-3 and TRBJ1-1; 7 bases match TRBD1. V lost 3 bases to trimming and J lost 3 bases; unmatched junction nucleotides: 4. This CDR3 is built from 14 residues. CDR1 and CDR2 (germline): SGHNT, YENEEA. The CDR3 sequence is CASSFVQGDTEAFF. CDR3 sequence (DNA): TGTGCCAGCAGCTTTGTTCAGGGGGACACTGAAGCTTTCTTT.

The chain links TRBV9 to TRBJ2-2, with 7 positions matching TRBD2. CDR3 length: 17 residues. V shed 3 bases and J 4 bases; nucleotides not matched to a gene: 12. CDR1 is SGDLS, CDR2 YYNGEE, per germline. DNA for the CDR3: TGTGCCAGCAGCGGACCCTCTAGCGGAGGGGTCACCGGGGAGCTGTTTTTT. This translates into CASSGPSSGGVTGELFF.

This chain uses TRBV12-3 or TRBV12-4 with TRBJ1-6; D is perhaps TRBD1 (5 bases). This CDR3 region has 13 residues. Trimming left V 6 bases short and J 7 bases short, with 10 bases between. This chain's CDR3 is CASSRSGNSPLHF. CDR3 nucleotide sequence: TGTGCCAGCAGCCGCTCAGGGAATTCACCCCTCCACTTT.

The J gene is TRBJ2-1, the V gene TRBV6-5, with 9 bases matching TRBD2. The CDR3 contains 15 residues. The V and J ends lost 6 bases and 8 bases, in that order; junction bases with no gene match: 11. Per germline, CDR1 MNHEY and CDR2 SVGAGI. CDR3 nucleotide sequence: TGTGCCAGCAGCTCCCGGACTAGCGTGGGCGATGAGCAGTTCTTC. Its protein product is CASSSRTSVGDEQFF.

V gene TRBV27 combines with J gene TRBJ2-7, with a possible D match to TRBD1 (6 bases). CDR3 length: 15 amino acids. Germline V gene sequence: CDR1 MNHEY, CDR2 SMNVEV (reference sequence). Deletions cut 3 bases from V and 2 bases from J, with 14 bases between. The CDR3 nucleotides read TGTGCCAGCAGTTTTAGGTGGGGGCTTCCCTACGAGCAGTACTTC. It encodes CASSFRWGLPYEQYF.

This clone was recorded a few times. This chain links TRBV6-4 with TRBJ2-7, with D possibly TRBD2 on 6 matching bases. Between the trimmed V and J ends, which lost 3 bases and 3 bases, there was a span of 12 bases. Germline values: CDR1 MRHNA, CDR2 SNTAGT. The CDR3 is 14 residues long. Here the CDR3 DNA reads TGTGCCAGCAGTGAGGGGACTGGGGGCTACGAGCAGTACTTC. It yields the protein CASSEGTGGYEQYF.

The CDR3 DNA follows: TGTGCCAGTAGTATCTGGGCCACGGAAAGCAATCAGCCCCAGCATTTT. This translates into CASSIWATESNQPQHF. The chain couples TRBV19 to TRBJ1-5; D gene unclear. The CDR3 contains 16 residues. The V end was cut by 3 bases, the J end by 1 base, with 13 bases between. Germline V gene sequence: CDR1 LNHDA, CDR2 SQIVND (reference sequence).

The V call is TRBV5-4, the J call TRBJ2-3; no clear D. Germline loops: CDR1 SGHNT, CDR2 YYREEE (reference sequence). Trimming removed 0 bases from V and 4 bases from J, with 15 bases in between. The CDR3 runs 16 residues. The CDR3 loop is CASSLERVGFSDTQYF. The DNA for the CDR3 is TGTGCCAGCAGCTTGGAACGGGTGGGTTTTTCAGATACGCAGTATTTT.

The chain is built from TRBV5-1 and TRBJ2-1; D unresolved. V gave up 6 bases and J gave up 4 bases, with 8 bases separating them. This CDR3 has 12 residues. From germline, CDR1 is SGHRS and CDR2 YFSETQ. The CDR3 reads CASNKEYNEQFF. CDR3 coding DNA: TGCGCCAGCAACAAGGAGTACAATGAGCAGTTCTTC.

V and J are TRBV4-1 and TRBJ1-2; D gene ambiguous. This CDR3 is built from 18 residues. V was pared by 0 bases and J by 0 bases, with 17 bases between. The germline CDR1 and CDR2 sequences are MGHRA and YSYEKL. CDR3: CASSQDSSPQMANYGYTF. The CDR3 DNA sequence: TGCGCCAGCAGCCAAGATTCGTCCCCGCAGATGGCTAACTATGGCTACACCTTC.

The J gene is TRBJ2-7, the V gene TRBV19; perhaps TRBD1 as D (6 bases). Germline V gives CDR1 LNHDA, CDR2 SQIVND (reference sequence). The V end lost 6 bases, the J end lost 2 bases, and 17 bases lay between the germline ends. The CDR3 contains 15 residues. The DNA of the CDR3 is TGTGCCAGTAGGGATCAAGGGGGATCAGCCTACGAGCAGTACTTC. Translation: CASRDQGGSAYEQYF.

V and J are TRBV10-1 and TRBJ1-1; D uncertain. V was clipped by 3 bases and J by 3 bases, with 14 bases between them. This CDR3 spans 15 amino acids. CDR1 WNHNN and CDR2 SYGVQD come from the germline V gene (reference sequence). For the CDR3, the DNA is TGCGCCAGCAGTGATCCCAGGATGGGAGACACTGAAGCTTTCTTT. Protein sequence: CASSDPRMGDTEAFF.

CDR3 loop: CAISDGQEYYEQYF. CDR3 in DNA: TGTGCCATCAGTGACGGACAGGAATACTACGAGCAGTACTTC. This chain joins TRBV10-3 and TRBJ2-7; 7 nucleotides agree with TRBD1. The CDR3 covers 14 residues. After removal of 3 bases from V and 3 bases from J, the junction contained 5 bases not matched to a gene. Germline V gives CDR1 ENHRY, CDR2 SYGVKD.

The CDR3 sequence is CASSLGLYNEQFF. The CDR3 bases are TGCGCCAGCAGCTTGGGACTTTACAATGAGCAGTTCTTC. This rearrangement joins TRBV5-1 to TRBJ2-1; D gene ambiguous. V was shortened by 0 bases and J by 4 bases, with 5 bases between the two germline ends. The germline V gene has CDR1 SGHRS and CDR2 YFSETQ. The CDR3 totals 13 residues.

This chain links TRBV13 with TRBJ2-5; 9 positions agree with TRBD1. The V gene end was trimmed by 6 bases and the J gene end by 5 bases; junction bases not matched to a gene: 10. The CDR3 totals 15 residues. CDR1 PRHDT and CDR2 FYEKMQ come from the germline V gene (reference sequence). The CDR3 loop reads CASRSGTGSVETQYF. The DNA for the CDR3 is TGTGCCAGCAGATCCGGGACAGGGTCTGTGGAGACCCAGTACTTC.

This chain uses TRBV5-6 with TRBJ2-7, with D possibly TRBD1 on 6 matching bases. Looked up from germline, CDR1 is SGHDT and CDR2 is YYEEEE. V lost 3 bases and J lost 2, with 21 bases in between. This CDR3 region has 17 residues. The CDR3, as DNA: TGTGCCAGCAGCTGGTCCCACAGGGCTGGTAAGCCCTACGAGCAGTACTTC. Protein product: CASSWSHRAGKPYEQYF.

This chain joins TRBV15 and TRBJ1-1; maybe TRBD1 (5 bases). CDR1 is LNHNV and CDR2 is YYDKDF in the germline V gene (reference sequence). The CDR3 consists of 14 residues. The ends were cut back, 5 bases at V and 1 base at J, with 11 bases in the middle. The CDR3 protein is CATSAGLTNTEAFF. The DNA of the CDR3 is TGTGCCACCAGCGCGGGACTCACGAACACTGAAGCTTTCTTT.

As DNA, the CDR3 is TGCAGTGCTAGTTTAGCGGGCTCCTACAATGAGCAGTTCTTC. It is translated as CSASLAGSYNEQFF. The chain uses TRBV20-1 and TRBJ2-1, with 7 bases fitting TRBD2. Looked up from germline, CDR1 is DFQATT and CDR2 is SNEGSKA (reference sequence). This CDR3 is built from 14 residues. The ends lost 3 bases at V and 0 bases at J; junction bases unmatched: 2.

The chain couples TRBV3-1 (or the pseudogene TRBV3-2) to TRBJ2-7; 10 bases agree with TRBD1. Germline CDR1 LGHDT, CDR2 YNNKEL (reference sequence). The CDR3 spans 15 residues. Losses at the gene ends were 2 bases for V and 5 bases for J; bases not matched to a gene: 6. The CDR3 loop reads CASSQRDRGVNEQYF. The CDR3 nucleotides are TGTGCCAGCAGCCAACGGGACAGGGGCGTCAACGAGCAGTACTTC.